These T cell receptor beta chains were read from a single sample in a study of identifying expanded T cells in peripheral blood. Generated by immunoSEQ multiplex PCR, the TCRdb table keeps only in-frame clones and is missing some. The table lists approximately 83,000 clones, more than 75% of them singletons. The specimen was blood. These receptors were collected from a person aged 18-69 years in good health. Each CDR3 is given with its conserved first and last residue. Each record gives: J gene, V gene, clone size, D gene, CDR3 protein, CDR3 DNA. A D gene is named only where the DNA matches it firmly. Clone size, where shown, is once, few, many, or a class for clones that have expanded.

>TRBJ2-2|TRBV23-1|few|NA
CASSRLGELFF
TGCGCCAGCAGTCGCCTGGGGGAGCTGTTTTTT
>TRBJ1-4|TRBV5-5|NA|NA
CASSFSRPGGGLGEKLFF
TGTGCCAGCAGCTTCTCCCGACCGGGGGGCGGCCTCGGTGAAAAACTGTTTTTT
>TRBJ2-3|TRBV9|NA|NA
CASSPDRFVTQYF
TGTGCCAGCAGCCCTGACCGGTTTGTTACGCAGTATTTT
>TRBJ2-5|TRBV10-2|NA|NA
CASSVSGLRTQYF
TGCGCCAGCAGTGTTTCAGGGTTAAGAACCCAGTACTTC
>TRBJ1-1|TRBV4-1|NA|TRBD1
CASSQGQGVNTEAFF
TGCGCCAGCAGCCAGGGACAGGGTGTAAACACTGAAGCTTTCTTT
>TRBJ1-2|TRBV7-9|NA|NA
CASSPEGGPYGYTF
TGTGCCAGCAGCCCAGAAGGGGGTCCATATGGCTACACCTTC
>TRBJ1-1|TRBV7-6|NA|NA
CASSLAQDSEAFF
TGTGCCAGCAGCTTGGCCCAGGACAGTGAAGCTTTCTTT
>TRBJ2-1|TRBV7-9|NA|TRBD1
CASSLTGGSYNEQFF
TGTGCCAGCAGCTTAACAGGGGGCTCCTACAATGAGCAGTTCTTC
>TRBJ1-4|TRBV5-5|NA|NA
CASSRTGENEKLFF
TGTGCCAGCAGCAGGACGGGCGAGAATGAAAAACTGTTTTTT
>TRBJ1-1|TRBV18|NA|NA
CASSPGGGTSEAFF
TGTGCCAGCTCACCCGGGGGGGGAACCTCTGAAGCTTTCTTT
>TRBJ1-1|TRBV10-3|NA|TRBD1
CATGQGEGTEAFF
TGTGCCACCGGACAGGGGGAAGGTACTGAAGCTTTCTTT
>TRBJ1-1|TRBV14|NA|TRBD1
CASSQTGGITEAFF
TGTGCCAGCAGCCAGACAGGGGGAATCACTGAAGCTTTCTTT